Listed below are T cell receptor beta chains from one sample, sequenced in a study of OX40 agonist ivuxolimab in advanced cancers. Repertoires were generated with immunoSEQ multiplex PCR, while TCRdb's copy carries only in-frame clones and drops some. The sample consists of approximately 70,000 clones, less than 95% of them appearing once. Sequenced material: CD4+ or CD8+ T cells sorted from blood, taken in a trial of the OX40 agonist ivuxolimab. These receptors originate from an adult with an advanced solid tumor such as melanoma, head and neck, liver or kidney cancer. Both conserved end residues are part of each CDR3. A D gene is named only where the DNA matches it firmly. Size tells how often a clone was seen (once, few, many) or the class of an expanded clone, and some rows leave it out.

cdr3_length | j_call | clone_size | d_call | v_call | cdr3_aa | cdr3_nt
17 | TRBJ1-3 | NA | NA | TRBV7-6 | CASSLRSPGRSGNTIYF | TGTGCCAGCAGCTTACGTTCGCCAGGTCGCTCTGGAAACACCATATATTTT
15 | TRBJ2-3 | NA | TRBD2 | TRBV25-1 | CASSPGLALTDTQYF | TGTGCCAGCAGTCCGGGACTAGCGCTTACAGATACGCAGTATTTT
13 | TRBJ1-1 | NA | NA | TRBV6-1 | CASSNGDKSGAFF | TGTGCCAGCAGTAACGGGGACAAATCCGGAGCTTTCTTT
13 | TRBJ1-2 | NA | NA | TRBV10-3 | CAISEISTYGYTF | TGTGCCATCAGTGAGATATCGACCTATGGCTACACCTTC
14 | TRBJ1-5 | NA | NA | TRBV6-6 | CASSVMGAGQPQHF | TGTGCCAGCAGCGTAATGGGGGCAGGACAGCCCCAGCATTTT
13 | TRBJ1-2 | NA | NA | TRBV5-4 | CASSLVVNYGYTF | TGTGCCAGCAGCTTAGTAGTTAACTATGGCTACACCTTC
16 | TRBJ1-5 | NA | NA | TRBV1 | CTSSRQGRNAHQPQHF | TGCACCAGCAGCCGACAGGGGCGCAACGCTCATCAGCCCCAGCATTTT
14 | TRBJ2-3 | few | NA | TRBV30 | CAWSVGGGGDTQYF | TGTGCCTGGAGTGTAGGAGGGGGCGGAGATACGCAGTATTTT
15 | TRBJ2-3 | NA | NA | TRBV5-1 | CASSALQGSTDTQYF | TGCGCCAGCAGCGCCCTACAGGGATCCACAGATACGCAGTATTTT
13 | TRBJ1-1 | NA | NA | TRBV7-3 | CASSLTVEAEAFF | TGTGCCAGCAGCTTAACGGTTGAGGCTGAAGCTTTCTTT
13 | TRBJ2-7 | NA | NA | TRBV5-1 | CASSGTVAYEQYF | TGCGCCAGCAGCGGGACCGTGGCCTACGAGCAGTACTTC